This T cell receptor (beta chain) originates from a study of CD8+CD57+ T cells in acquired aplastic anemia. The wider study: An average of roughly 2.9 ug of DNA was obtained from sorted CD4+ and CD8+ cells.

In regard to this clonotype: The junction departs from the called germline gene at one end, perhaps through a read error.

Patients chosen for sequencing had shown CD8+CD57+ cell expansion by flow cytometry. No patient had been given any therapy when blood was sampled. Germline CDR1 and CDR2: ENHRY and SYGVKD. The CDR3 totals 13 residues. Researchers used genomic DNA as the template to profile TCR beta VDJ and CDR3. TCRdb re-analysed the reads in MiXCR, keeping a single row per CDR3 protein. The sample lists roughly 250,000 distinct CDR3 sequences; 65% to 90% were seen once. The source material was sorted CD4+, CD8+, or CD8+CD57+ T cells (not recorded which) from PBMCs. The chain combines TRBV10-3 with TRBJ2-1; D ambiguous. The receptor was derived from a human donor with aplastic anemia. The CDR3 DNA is TGTGCCATCGGTGGGTGGGATTACAATGAGCAGTTTTTC. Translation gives CAIGGWDYNEQFF.